This T cell receptor beta chain was sequenced in a study of blood T cell repertoires in COVID-19. Study context: T cells, B-cell-depleted T cells, or PBMCs supplied cDNA or gDNA.

Libraries were prepared by immunoSEQ multiplex PCR; TCRdb keeps only in-frame clonotypes and omits some of them. Of 250,000 to 300,000 clones in the sample, approximately 90% were seen once. It was during active infection that Seattle patients were enrolled and then longitudinally followed. This CDR3 is 15 amino acids long. This receptor was obtained from a woman aged 25-40 years with COVID-19, enrolled during active disease. Input material: peripheral blood. The chain recombines TRBV12-1 with TRBJ2-7; the tabulated D call, TRBD2, remains unverified against the DNA. TRBV12-1 is a pseudogene segment. The CDR3 sequence: CASSLKRELTYEQYF. CDR3 DNA: TGTGCCAGCAGCTTGAAGCGGGAACTCACCTACGAGCAGTACTTC.